These T cell receptor beta chains were read from a single sample in a study of cytotoxic CD8 clonotypes in ibrutinib-treated CLL. Repertoires were generated with immunoSEQ multiplex PCR, while TCRdb's copy carries only in-frame clones and drops some. The data contain about 120,000 clones, 58% of them singletons. Here the sequenced sample was PBMCs, taken after 24 months of ibrutinib treatment. The receptors were gathered from a human donor with chronic lymphocytic leukemia. Each CDR3 is given with its conserved first and last residue. The order of the fields is CDR3 length, V gene, clone size, J gene, D gene, CDR3 protein, CDR3 DNA. A D gene is named only where the DNA matches it firmly. Where a row states a size, it is once, few, many or the class of an expanded clone; other rows omit it.

len: 11; v_gene: TRBV20-1; abundance: NA; j_gene: TRBJ1-1; d_gene: NA; CDR3aa: CSARDIAEAFF; CDR3nt: TGCAGTGCTAGAGATATAGCTGAAGCTTTCTTT
len: 14; v_gene: TRBV7-2; abundance: few; j_gene: TRBJ2-5; d_gene: NA; CDR3aa: CASSLTQVAETQYF; CDR3nt: TGTGCCAGCAGCCTTACACAGGTAGCAGAGACCCAGTACTTC
len: 12; v_gene: TRBV9; abundance: NA; j_gene: TRBJ2-1; d_gene: NA; CDR3aa: CASSTGNNEQFF; CDR3nt: TGTGCCAGCAGTACCGGGAACAATGAGCAGTTCTTC
len: 12; v_gene: TRBV7-9; abundance: NA; j_gene: TRBJ2-1; d_gene: NA; CDR3aa: CASSLPAREQFF; CDR3nt: TGTGCCAGCAGCTTACCCGCTCGGGAGCAGTTCTTC
len: 13; v_gene: TRBV4-2; abundance: NA; j_gene: TRBJ1-2; d_gene: NA; CDR3aa: CASSQVPPYGYTF; CDR3nt: TGTGCCAGCAGCCAAGTTCCACCCTATGGCTACACCTTC
len: 14; v_gene: TRBV6-5; abundance: NA; j_gene: TRBJ1-2; d_gene: NA; CDR3aa: CASSTNRVDYGYTF; CDR3nt: TGTGCCAGCAGTACTAACAGGGTGGACTATGGCTACACCTTC
len: 12; v_gene: TRBV18; abundance: NA; j_gene: TRBJ1-1; d_gene: NA; CDR3aa: CASSPLDAEAFF; CDR3nt: TGTGCCAGCTCACCACTAGATGCTGAAGCTTTCTTT
len: 13; v_gene: TRBV4-3; abundance: NA; j_gene: TRBJ1-6; d_gene: NA; CDR3aa: CASSRDRNSPLHF; CDR3nt: TGCGCCAGCAGCCGAGACAGGAATTCACCCCTCCACTTT
len: 16; v_gene: TRBV4-2; abundance: once; j_gene: TRBJ2-2; d_gene: TRBD1; CDR3aa: CASSQLGQRNTGELFF; CDR3nt: TGTGCCAGCAGCCAACTGGGACAGCGGAACACCGGGGAGCTGTTTTTT
len: 15; v_gene: TRBV15; abundance: NA; j_gene: TRBJ2-4; d_gene: NA; CDR3aa: CATSTGQQVKNIQYF; CDR3nt: TGTGCCACCAGCACCGGTCAACAGGTGAAAAACATTCAGTACTTC
len: 10; v_gene: TRBV6-6; abundance: few; j_gene: TRBJ1-1; d_gene: NA; CDR3aa: CVTFNTEAFF; CDR3nt: TGTGTTACTTTTAACACTGAAGCTTTCTTT
len: 14; v_gene: TRBV11-3; abundance: NA; j_gene: TRBJ2-1; d_gene: TRBD1; CDR3aa: CASSFGTGGTEQFF; CDR3nt: TGTGCCAGCAGCTTCGGGACAGGGGGCACTGAGCAGTTCTTC
len: 15; v_gene: TRBV30; abundance: NA; j_gene: TRBJ2-1; d_gene: TRBD1; CDR3aa: CAWRDRQGAYNEQFF; CDR3nt: TGTGCCTGGAGAGACCGACAGGGAGCCTACAATGAGCAGTTCTTC
len: 14; v_gene: TRBV5-5; abundance: NA; j_gene: TRBJ1-5; d_gene: NA; CDR3aa: CASSLVGGNQPQHF; CDR3nt: TGTGCCAGCAGCTTGGTCGGTGGCAATCAGCCCCAGCATTTT
len: 15; v_gene: TRBV7-2; abundance: NA; j_gene: TRBJ2-5; d_gene: NA; CDR3aa: CASSLDTGGTGTQYF; CDR3nt: TGTGCCAGCAGCTTAGATACGGGGGGCACGGGGACCCAGTACTTC
len: 12; v_gene: TRBV2; abundance: NA; j_gene: TRBJ2-5; d_gene: TRBD1; CDR3aa: CAGSGGAETQYF; CDR3nt: TGTGCCGGGTCAGGGGGCGCGGAGACCCAGTACTTC
len: 13; v_gene: TRBV10-3; abundance: NA; j_gene: TRBJ1-2; d_gene: NA; CDR3aa: CAISESGREGYTF; CDR3nt: TGTGCCATCAGTGAAAGCGGGCGAGAGGGCTACACCTTC
len: 11; v_gene: TRBV11-2; abundance: NA; j_gene: TRBJ2-2; d_gene: NA; CDR3aa: CASSFTGELFF; CDR3nt: TGTGCCAGCAGCTTTACCGGGGAGCTGTTTTTT
len: 21; v_gene: TRBV6-7; abundance: NA; j_gene: TRBJ2-7; d_gene: TRBD2; CDR3aa: CASSRQGLAGGQRGADYEQYF; CDR3nt: TGTGCCAGCAGTCGCCAGGGACTAGCGGGGGGGCAGAGAGGGGCGGACTACGAGCAGTACTTC
len: 15; v_gene: TRBV2; abundance: NA; j_gene: TRBJ2-4; d_gene: NA; CDR3aa: CASRRDTSAKNIQYF; CDR3nt: TGTGCCAGCAGACGGGACACGTCGGCCAAAAACATTCAGTACTTC
len: 14; v_gene: TRBV30; abundance: NA; j_gene: TRBJ1-5; d_gene: NA; CDR3aa: CAWKDGPKNQPQHF; CDR3nt: TGTGCCTGGAAAGACGGACCTAAGAATCAGCCCCAGCATTTT
len: 15; v_gene: TRBV6-5; abundance: NA; j_gene: TRBJ2-3; d_gene: NA; CDR3aa: CASRPWVHPGYTQYF; CDR3nt: TGTGCCAGCAGACCTTGGGTCCATCCCGGGTATACGCAGTATTTT